This record looks at one T cell receptor (beta chain) sequence and its context. The antigen remains unidentified. This sample stems from a study of tumor-infiltrating lymphocytes in localized non-small cell lung cancer. About the research overall: The cohort mixed smokers and never-smokers, several histologies, and some post-neoadjuvant-chemotherapy samples. Each patient gave resected tumor and non-adjacent uninvolved lung tissue.

The protocol was immunoSEQ multiplex PCR, while the TCRdb copy is restricted to in-frame clones and leaves out a portion. This repertoire shows 13,000 to 15,000 clones, 68% found once; its top ten account for around a tenth. The CDR3 loop spans 13 amino acids. The germline V and J ends were trimmed by 0 bases and 3 bases, with 6 bases remaining between them. Germline V lookup: CDR1 GTSNPN, CDR2 SVGIG (reference sequence). Study results and limitations: Tumors had more T cell infiltration than uninvolved lung, per TCRbeta sequencing and CD3 counts. Available tissue quantity limited TCR sequencing to a patient subset.

Sequencing was done on a sample of uninvolved lung tissue not adjacent to the tumor. The sequence was collected from a human donor with non-small cell lung cancer. The V call is TRBV30, the J call TRBJ2-1, with D possibly being TRBD1 (6 bases). CDR3 region: CAWSVGGYNEQFF. In DNA, the CDR3 is TGTGCCTGGAGTGTAGGGGGCTACAATGAGCAGTTCTTC. Full variable domain (remainder filled in from reference TRBV30 and TRBJ2-1): SQTIHQWPATLVQPVGSPLSLECTVEGTSNPNLYWYRQAAGRGLQLLFYSVGIGQISSEVPQNLSASRPQDRQFILSSKKLLLSDSGFYLCAWSVGGYNEQFFGPGTRLTVL.